Presented here are 13 T cell receptor beta chains from one specimen sequenced in a study of blood T cell repertoires in COVID-19. Measured with immunoSEQ multiplex PCR; TCRdb has only the in-frame clones, and not every one. This sample has some 160,000 clones, with approximately 87% found just once. Sequenced material: peripheral blood. The receptor source for this set is a woman between 65 and 79 years old with COVID-19, enrolled during active disease.

The chain carries TRBV28 and TRBJ1-2, with TRBD1 identical over 8 bases. The V gene's germline CDR1 is MDHEN and CDR2 SYDVKM. J lost 4 bases, V lost 6 bases, and 7 bases had no gene match. This CDR3 has 14 residues. This CDR3 is CASSEITGGYGYTF. In DNA, the CDR3 is TGTGCCAGCAGCGAGATAACAGGGGGCTATGGCTACACCTTC.

This CDR3 reads CASSPWGTANSPLHF. Written as DNA, the CDR3 is TGTGCCAGCTCCCCTTGGGGGACTGCGAATTCACCCCTCCACTTT. The chain employs TRBV18 and TRBJ1-6; the D gene is possibly TRBD1 (5 bases). V shed 6 bases and J shed 7 bases, with 16 bases lying between them. There are 15 residues in the CDR3. Germline assignment: CDR1 KGHSH and CDR2 LQKENI.

As for this clone: Other DNA sequences from this sample encode an identical CDR3 as well. The genes are TRBV5-1 and TRBJ1-5; a weak D match, TRBD1 (5 bases). The CDR3 consists of 14 residues. Germline CDR1 and CDR2: SGHRS and YFSETQ. V was trimmed by 0 bases and J by 2 bases, leaving 6 bases between them. The CDR3 spells CASSLEGGNQPQHF. In nucleotides, the CDR3 is TGCGCCAGCAGCTTGGAAGGGGGCAATCAGCCCCAGCATTTT.

The chain is built from TRBV6-5 and TRBJ2-7; the D gene is possibly TRBD1 (5 bases). The germline V gene has CDR1 MNHEY and CDR2 SVGAGI. The V end was cut by 8 bases, the J end by 3 bases, with 17 bases between. This CDR3 has 14 amino acids. The DNA of the CDR3 is TGTGCCAGCCGATTTAAGGGGCCAATCTACGAGCAGTACTTC. Translated, it gives CASRFKGPIYEQYF.

The V and J genes are TRBV5-1 and TRBJ1-6; D not certain. Trimming stripped 0 bases from V and 14 bases from J, with 15 bases between. The CDR3 is 14 amino acids. Germline V gene lookup returns CDR1 SGHRS and CDR2 YFSETQ. Here the CDR3 reads CASSLEDTRIALHF. As DNA, the CDR3 is TGCGCCAGCAGCTTGGAAGACACGCGAATTGCCCTCCACTTT.

The chain is built from TRBV5-1 and TRBJ2-1; maybe TRBD2 (6 bases). The V and J ends lost 0 bases and 9 bases respectively, with 10 bases between them. The CDR3 runs to 13 residues. Looked up from germline, CDR1 is SGHRS and CDR2 is YFSETQ. CDR3 in amino acids: CASSLDGGREQFF. The CDR3 coding sequence is TGCGCCAGCAGCTTGGACGGGGGACGTGAGCAGTTCTTC. The full variable domain, with the rest looked up from reference TRBV5-1 and TRBJ2-1, is KAGVTQTPRYLIKTRGQQVTLSCSPISGHRSVSWYQQTPGQGLQFLFEYFSETQRNKGNFPGRFSGRQFSNSRSEMNVSTLELGDSALYLCASSLDGGREQFFGPGTRLTVL.

This clone has a single count. The V and J genes are TRBV5-1 and TRBJ2-7; the D gene is possibly TRBD1 (5 bases). This CDR3 is 14 amino acids long. V was pared by 0 bases and J by 5 bases, with 12 bases between. Germline CDR1 reads SGHRS; CDR2 reads YFSETQ. CDR3 loop: CASSLVQGVHEQYF. The CDR3 region has the DNA TGCGCCAGCAGCTTGGTGCAGGGCGTTCACGAGCAGTACTTC.

The chain joins TRBV21-1 to TRBJ1-5; TRBD1 is taken as the D call from the table, unchecked against the DNA. TRBV21-1 constitutes a pseudogene. The CDR3 is 13 residues long. As DNA, the CDR3 is TGTGCCAGCAACGACAGACCGAATCAGCCCCAGCATTTT. Translating gives CASNDRPNQPQHF.

This chain connects TRBV2 to TRBJ1-3, with D unresolved. The V end was cut by 4 bases, the J end by 7 bases, with 14 bases between. Germline loops: CDR1 SNHLY, CDR2 FYNNEI. The CDR3 has 14 residues. The CDR3 DNA reads as TGTGCCAGCAGTGGCTCGGGGTATAGTAACACCATATATTTT. Protein product: CASSGSGYSNTIYF.

This rearrangement joins TRBV3-1 (or the pseudogene TRBV3-2) to TRBJ1-2; TRBD1 might be the D (5 bases). Germline CDR1 reads LGHDT; CDR2 reads YNNKEL (reference sequence). The CDR3 consists of 14 residues. The V end was cut by 4 bases, the J end by 5 bases, with 14 bases between. The CDR3 reads CASSRTRDIYGYTF. Written as DNA, the CDR3 is TGTGCCAGCAGCCGGACAAGAGATATTTATGGCTACACCTTC.

In DNA, the CDR3 is TGCGCCAGCAGCTTGGTAGGCAGACTCTACGAGCAGTACTTC. Protein sequence: CASSLVGRLYEQYF. This sequence joins TRBV5-1 and TRBJ2-7; no clear D. Trimming left V 0 bases short and J 3 bases short, with 10 bases between. Germline CDR1 and CDR2: SGHRS and YFSETQ. CDR3 size: 14 residues.

The rearrangement uses TRBV5-4 and TRBJ1-1, with a weak D call TRBD1 (6 bases). Looked up from germline, CDR1 is SGHNT and CDR2 is YYREEE (reference sequence). V dropped 0 bases and J dropped 5 bases, with 8 bases sitting between them. This CDR3 has 13 amino acids. CDR3 protein: CASSLVRGTEAFF. The CDR3, as DNA: TGTGCCAGCAGCTTGGTCAGGGGAACTGAAGCTTTCTTT.

Only a few counts were recorded for this clone. The CDR3 sequence: CAWSVVSANTGELFF. CDR3 in DNA: TGTGCCTGGAGTGTGGTGTCAGCGAACACCGGGGAGCTGTTTTTT. The chain joins TRBV30 to TRBJ2-2, with D unclear. V was cut by 0 bases and J by 0 bases, with 8 bases left in between. Germline V gene sequence: CDR1 GTSNPN, CDR2 SVGIG (reference sequence). CDR3 length: 15 residues.